The 8 T cell receptor beta chains below were found in one sample sequenced in a study of tissue T cells after allogeneic stem cell transplantation. Sequenced by immunoSEQ multiplex PCR; TCRdb stores in-frame clones only, minus some. The sample includes about 22,000 clones, about two thirds seen only once; the top ten take 0.6% to 0.85%. Sample: spleen. These receptors were collected from a female BALB/c mouse in good health. MHC haplotype: H2-d.

The sample holds a few counts of this clone. The gene symbols are mouse symbols. The CDR3 end is not reached by the read, which stops 1 residue before it; the germline J gene fills it in. This sample includes further DNA sequences coding for the same CDR3. V and J are TRBV13-3 and TRBJ2-7; the D gene is possibly TRBD1 (6 bases). The CDR3 loop spans 11 amino acids. V gave up 5 bases and J gave up 3 bases, with 6 bases separating them. Germline CDR1 is NNHDY and CDR2 is SYVADS. The DNA read from the CDR3 is TGTGCCAGCAGGGACAGCTATGAACAGTAC. It encodes CASRDSYEQY. The full-length CDR3 reads as CASRDSYEQYF.

Of note for this clone: The gene names here belong to mouse. The read finishes 1 residue shy of the CDR3 end, and the germline J gene is used to complete it. The chain uses TRBV13-2 and TRBJ2-2, with 10 bases matching TRBD1. V lost 2 bases to trimming and J lost 4 bases; unmatched junction nucleotides: 2. Germline V gene data show CDR1 as NNHNN and CDR2 as SYGAGS (reference sequence). The CDR3 totals 15 residues. The covered CDR3 bases are TGTGCCAGCGGTGAGGACAGGGGGACCACCGGGCAGCTCTAC. Encoded protein: CASGEDRGTTGQLY. The whole CDR3 protein reads CASGEDRGTTGQLYF.

To note about this clone: Germline and genes here are mouse. The read comes to an end 1 residue before the CDR3 does, leaving the germline J gene to fill in the end. V and J are TRBV5 and TRBJ2-7; D could derive from TRBD1 or TRBD2 (5 bases each). Deletions cut 2 bases from V and 4 bases from J, with 12 bases between. The CDR3 runs to 14 residues. Germline CDR1 and CDR2: LGHNA and YNLKQL (reference sequence). The CDR3 bases that were read are TGTGCCAGCAGCCAATCCCGGGACGGATATGAACAGTAC. Its translation is CASSQSRDGYEQY. The CDR3 in its entirety is CASSQSRDGYEQYF.

Note on this clone: Gene names are the mouse ones. The read ends 1 residue early relative to the CDR3; the germline J gene fills the gap. V is TRBV13-2 and J is TRBJ2-7; the match to TRBD2 covers 12 bases. CDR3 length equals 13 residues. In germline, CDR1 is NNHNN, CDR2 SYGAGS (reference sequence). The V and J ends lost 5 bases and 7 bases, in that order; junction bases with no gene match: 4. The CDR3: CASGTGGAREQYF. The sequenced CDR3 bases are TGTGCCAGCGGGACTGGGGGGGCGCGAGAACAGTAC.

This clone appeared once. Mouse gene names and germline throughout. The missing CDR3 end, 1 residue past where the read stops, is filled in from the germline J gene. This rearrangement joins TRBV5 to TRBJ1-1, with TRBD1 matching 7 bases. Germline values: CDR1 LGHNA, CDR2 YNLKQL (reference sequence). The CDR3 is made up of 15 amino acids. V dropped 1 base and J dropped 1; count of bases not matched to a gene: 3. CDR3 DNA (partial): TGTGCCAGCAGCCAAGTGGGGGACAGAAACACAGAAGTCTTC. This gives the protein CASSQVGDRNTEVF. From start to end, the CDR3 is CASSQVGDRNTEVFF.

A remark on this clone: Genes here carry mouse names. The CDR3: CASSLGSGGAYEQYF. The CDR3 bases that were read are TGTGCCAGCAGCTTAGGGTCTGGGGGGGCCTATGAACAGTAC. The rearrangement joins TRBV3 to TRBJ2-7, with 9 bases that match TRBD2. The sequence runs out 1 residue before the end of the CDR3; the remainder is reconstructed from the germline J gene. This CDR3 is built from 15 residues. Germline CDR1 reads SNHLY; CDR2 reads FYNGKV (reference sequence). V lost 1 base to trimming and J lost 2 bases; unmatched junction nucleotides: 3.

Turning to this clone: Each gene name is a mouse one. The CDR3 end falls 1 residue outside the read, so it is completed with the germline J gene. The chain is built from TRBV19 and TRBJ2-5; 8 bases align to TRBD2. Per germline, CDR1 FNHDT and CDR2 SITEND (reference sequence). V shed 4 bases, J shed 6 bases, and the junction held 4 bases outside the gene matches. The CDR3 is 13 amino acids. CDR3 sequence reads: CASSRDWRDTQYF. Partial CDR3 DNA: TGTGCCAGCAGTCGGGACTGGCGGGACACCCAGTAC.

About this clone: Germline and genes: mouse. The read terminates 1 residue before the CDR3 end, so the remaining end is supplied by the germline J gene. The chain has TRBV1 and TRBJ1-3; 7 bases are shared with TRBD1. The J segment lost 0 bases and the V segment lost 5 bases, leaving 4 bases of the junction unmatched. Germline V gene lookup returns CDR1 NSQYPW and CDR2 LRSPGD (reference sequence). The CDR3 spans 15 residues. The sequenced CDR3 bases are TGCACCTGCAGTAGACAGGGCCCTTCTGGAAATACGCTCTAT. Its translation is CTCSRQGPSGNTLY. The whole CDR3 protein reads CTCSRQGPSGNTLYF.